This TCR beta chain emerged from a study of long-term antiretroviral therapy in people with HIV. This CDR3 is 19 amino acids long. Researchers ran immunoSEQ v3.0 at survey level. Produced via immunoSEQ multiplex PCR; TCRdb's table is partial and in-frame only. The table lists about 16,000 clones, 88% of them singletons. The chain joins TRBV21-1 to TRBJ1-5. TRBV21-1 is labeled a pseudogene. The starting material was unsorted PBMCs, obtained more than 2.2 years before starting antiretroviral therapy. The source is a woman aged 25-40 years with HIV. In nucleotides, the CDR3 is TGTGCCAGCAGCTCCCAATTCGAAAGACCCATTTATAGCAATCAGCCCCAGCATTTT. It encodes CASSSQFERPIYSNQPQHF.